The clone carrying this T cell receptor (beta chain) was counted at least ten times. Antigen unknown. This may stem from a read error, because a much larger clone lies one nucleotide away. This sample stems from a study of metastatic and nonmetastatic thyroid tumors. Whole-study context: Peripheral blood and tumor or nodule samples from malignant and benign thyroid patients were compared. Study observations and caveats: Malignant tumors reportedly showed significantly higher TCR beta diversity than benign nodules in both blood and tumor.

V gave up 2 bases and J gave up 7 bases; unmatched junction bases: 10. Germline V gives CDR1 LNHNV, CDR2 YYDKDF (reference sequence). The CDR3 runs 15 residues. Methods used by the authors: CDR3 differences across clinicopathological groups were used to build a distant-metastasis classifier for papillary thyroid cancer. With MiXCR, TCRdb called clones anew from the PCR reads. It is TCRdb's table, rather than the study itself, that gives the V and J calls and clone size. The table includes roughly 40,000 clones, about 12% detected once. The entire patient cohort was treatment-naive prior to thyroid surgery.

This receptor was obtained from a male donor with papillary thyroid cancer or a benign thyroid nodule (not recorded which). Some clones in this sample may be carry-over from other donors' samples. The chain is built from TRBV15 and TRBJ2-5; 7 positions match TRBD2. Sequences were obtained from blood. The CDR3 here is CATSRPNGGVGTQYF. The DNA of the CDR3 is TGTGCCACCAGCAGACCAAATGGGGGGGTGGGGACCCAGTACTTC.